This TCR beta chain was obtained from a study of OX40 agonist ivuxolimab in advanced cancers. Overall study: Antecedent anti-PD-1, anti-PD-L1 or anti-CTLA-4 therapy was permissible, with roughly 36% having received some.

Blood got drawn at baseline, again on cycle 4 day 1, and then on cycle 7 day 1. The method was immunoSEQ multiplex PCR; TCRdb's version includes in-frame clones alone and lacks a portion of them. The data hold 40,000 to 60,000 clones, with about 81% observed a single time. The CDR3 spans 16 residues. Germline lookup yields CDR1 SNHLY and CDR2 FYNNEI. Trimming took 6 bases from V and 6 from J; bases not matched to a gene: 13. The chain couples TRBV2 to TRBJ2-7, with 11 bases matching TRBD2. The sequencing used CD4+ or CD8+ T cells sorted from blood, collected in a trial of the OX40 agonist ivuxolimab. This TCR derives from an adult with an advanced solid tumor such as melanoma, head and neck, liver or kidney cancer. The CDR3 DNA is TGTGCCAGCAGCCGGAGGGGATGGCTAGCGGGAGGCGAGCAGTACTTC. Translated, it gives CASSRRGWLAGGEQYF. The variable domain in full, completed from reference TRBV2 and TRBJ2-7, reads EPEVTQTPSHQVTQMGQEVILRCVPISNHLYFYWYRQILGQKVEFLVSFYNNEISEKSEIFDDQFSVERPDGSNFTLKIRSTKLEDSAMYFCASSRRGWLAGGEQYFGPGTRLTVT.